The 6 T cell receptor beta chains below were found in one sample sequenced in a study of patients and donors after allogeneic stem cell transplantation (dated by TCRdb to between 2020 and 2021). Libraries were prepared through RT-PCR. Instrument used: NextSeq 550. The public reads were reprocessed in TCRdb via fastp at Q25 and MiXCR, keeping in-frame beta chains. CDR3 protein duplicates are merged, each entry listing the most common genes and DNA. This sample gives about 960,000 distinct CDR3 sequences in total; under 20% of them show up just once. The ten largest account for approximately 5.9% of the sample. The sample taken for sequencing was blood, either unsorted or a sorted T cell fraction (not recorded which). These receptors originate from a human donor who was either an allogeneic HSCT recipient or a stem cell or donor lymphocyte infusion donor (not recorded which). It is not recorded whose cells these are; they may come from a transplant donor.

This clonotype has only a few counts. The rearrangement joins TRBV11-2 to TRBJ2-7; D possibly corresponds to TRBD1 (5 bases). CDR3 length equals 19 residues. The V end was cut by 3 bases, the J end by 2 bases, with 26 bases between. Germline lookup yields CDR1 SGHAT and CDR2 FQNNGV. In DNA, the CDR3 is TGTGCCAGCAGCTTGAGGACACAGACGAATCTTGGAGTCACCTACGAGCAGTACTTC. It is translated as CASSLRTQTNLGVTYEQYF.

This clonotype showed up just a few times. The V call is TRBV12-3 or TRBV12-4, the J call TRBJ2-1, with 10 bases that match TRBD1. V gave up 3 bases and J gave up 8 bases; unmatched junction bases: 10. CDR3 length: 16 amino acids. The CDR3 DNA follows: TGTGCCAGCAGTTTTCTCCGGGACAGGGGAGTCTATGAGCAGTTCTTC. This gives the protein CASSFLRDRGVYEQFF.

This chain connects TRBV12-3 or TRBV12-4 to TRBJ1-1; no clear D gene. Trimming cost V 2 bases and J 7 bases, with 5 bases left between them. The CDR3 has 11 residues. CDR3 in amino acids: CASSLSREAFF. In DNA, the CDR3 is TGTGCCAGCAGTTTAAGTCGTGAAGCTTTCTTT.

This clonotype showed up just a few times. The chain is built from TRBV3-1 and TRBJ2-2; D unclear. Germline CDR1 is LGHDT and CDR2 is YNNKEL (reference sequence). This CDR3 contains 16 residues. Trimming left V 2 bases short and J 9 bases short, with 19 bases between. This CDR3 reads CASSQTSAGDVRELFF. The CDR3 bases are TGTGCCAGCAGCCAAACCTCCGCTGGCGACGTAAGGGAGCTGTTTTTT.

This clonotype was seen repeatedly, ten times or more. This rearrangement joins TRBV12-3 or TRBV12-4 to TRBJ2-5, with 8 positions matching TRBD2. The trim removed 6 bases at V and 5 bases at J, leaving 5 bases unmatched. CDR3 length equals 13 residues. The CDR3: CASRATGGETQYF. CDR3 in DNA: TGTGCCAGCAGGGCAACGGGAGGGGAGACCCAGTACTTC.

CDR3 DNA sequence: TGTGCCAGCAGTTCGCACCCCAGCGGGCGCCAGGAGACCCAGTACTTC. It translates to CASSSHPSGRQETQYF. The V and J genes are TRBV28 and TRBJ2-5, with a weak D call TRBD2 (6 bases). This CDR3 has 16 residues. CDR1 MDHEN and CDR2 SYDVKM come from the germline V gene. Trimming stripped 4 bases from V and 5 bases from J, with 20 bases between.